The T cell receptor (beta chain) described here comes from a study of blood T cell repertoires in COVID-19. V dropped 5 bases and J dropped 0 bases, with 7 bases sitting between them. The germline gives CDR1 SGHTA, CDR2 FQGNSA. The CDR3 runs to 14 residues. The repertoire was sequenced with immunoSEQ multiplex PCR; TCRdb's copy has only in-frame clones and lacks some. The sample holds 300,000 or so clones, about 90% seen once. The TCR sequence derives from a woman between 35 and 50 years old with acute or convalescent COVID-19. The chain joins TRBV7-2 to TRBJ1-4; D is unclear. Input material: peripheral blood. CDR3 residues: CASSAGTTNEKLFF. The CDR3 DNA follows: TGTGCCAGCAGCGCCGGGACAACTAATGAAAAACTGTTTTTT. The entire variable domain, with the rest obtained from reference TRBV7-2 and TRBJ1-4, is as follows: GAGVSQSPSNKVTEKGKDVELRCDPISGHTALYWYRQSLGQGLEFLIYFQGNSAPDKSGLPSDRFSAERTGGSVSTLTIQRTQQEDSAVYLCASSAGTTNEKLFFGSGTQLSVL.